Each of the 12 T cell receptor beta chains below was sequenced from the same sample in a study of vaccination effects on CD4 cells after COVID-19. TCRdb keeps only in-frame clones here, not all; method: immunoSEQ multiplex PCR. The data hold 25,000 to 35,000 clones, with roughly 80% observed a single time. Viral peptide pools were used in the ViraFEST assay to expand antigen-specific CD4+ T cells, and sequencing came afterward. At the end of around eleven days of culture, CD4+ T cells were isolated. Participants were given two doses of BNT162b2 or mRNA-1273 vaccine. Their cognate antigens are unknown. The specimen was CD4+ T cells from PBMCs cultured with HCoV-229E spike peptides, collected after COVID-19 vaccination. The receptors here all came from a human donor who received a COVID-19 vaccine.

This clone is deemed medium-sized. The chain links TRBV15 to TRBJ1-1, with a tentative D call TRBD1 (5 bases). CDR1 is LNHNV and CDR2 is YYDKDF in the germline V gene (reference sequence). The CDR3 runs to 12 residues. V was pared by 0 bases and J by 9 bases, with 8 bases between. The CDR3 region has the DNA TGTGCCACCAGCAGAGACGGGGGTAAAGCTTTCTTT. It yields the protein CATSRDGGKAFF. Filled out from reference TRBV15 and TRBJ1-1, the complete variable domain reads DAMVIQNPRYQVTQFGKPVTLSCSQTLNHNVMYWYQQKSSQAPKLLFHYYDKDFNNEADTPDNFQSRRPNTSFCFLDIRSPGLGDTAMYLCATSRDGGKAFFGQGTRLTVV.

This chain connects TRBV6-5 to TRBJ1-1; D uncertain. CDR1 is MNHEY, CDR2 SVGAGI, per germline. Trimming stripped 7 bases from V and 4 bases from J, with 16 bases between. CDR3 length: 14 residues. In DNA form, the CDR3 reads TGTGCCAGCATCGATCGGGGTTTGAGCACTGAAGCTTTCTTT. Its translation is CASIDRGLSTEAFF.

The rearrangement joins TRBV6-2 or TRBV6-3 to TRBJ1-2; 8 bases are a match to TRBD1. Trimming took 5 bases from V and 6 from J; bases not matched to a gene: 11. Germline V gene lookup returns CDR1 MNHEY and CDR2 SVGEGT. This CDR3 spans 15 amino acids. The CDR3 loop reads CASSTRTGSLNGYTF. In DNA, the CDR3 is TGTGCCAGCAGTACCCGGACAGGGTCTCTCAATGGCTACACCTTC.

V and J are TRBV30 and TRBJ1-5, with D unresolved. The V gene's germline CDR1 is GTSNPN and CDR2 SVGIG (reference sequence). Trimming removed 0 bases from V and 0 bases from J, with 6 bases in between. CDR3 size: 14 residues. CDR3 sequence: CAWSVSLSNQPQHF. The DNA of the CDR3 is TGTGCCTGGAGTGTATCGCTTAGCAATCAGCCCCAGCATTTT.

The chain joins TRBV19 to TRBJ1-1; possibly TRBD1 for D (5 bases). V lost 5 bases, J lost 3 bases, and 13 bases lay in between. The CDR3 is 14 residues long. Looked up from germline, CDR1 is LNHDA and CDR2 is SQIVND (reference sequence). The CDR3 loop is CASSPWGTYTEAFF. CDR3 bases: TGTGCCAGTAGTCCCTGGGGGACTTACACTGAAGCTTTCTTT.

This chain uses TRBV18 with TRBJ1-1, with TRBD1 matching over 7 bases. The germline V gene encodes CDR1 KGHSH and CDR2 LQKENI. Unmatched junction bases numbered 13, after V lost 3 bases and J lost 6 bases. CDR3 length: 16 residues. The CDR3 loop reads CASSPSGGQGEAEAFF. The CDR3 DNA sequence: TGTGCCAGCTCACCGTCGGGGGGGCAGGGGGAGGCTGAAGCTTTCTTT.

The CDR3 DNA reads TGTGCCAGCAGCCAAGGGGGGTCTGATACGCAGTATTTT. As protein: CASSQGGSDTQYF. The V call is TRBV3-1 (or the pseudogene TRBV3-2), the J call TRBJ2-3; D tentatively fits TRBD1 or TRBD2 (5 bases each). Germline CDR1 LGHDT, CDR2 YNNKEL (reference sequence). Trimming removed 1 base from V and 6 bases from J, with 8 bases in between. The CDR3 runs to 13 residues.

The chain has TRBV29-1 and TRBJ2-7; weak D call: TRBD1 (5 bases). This CDR3 is 13 amino acids long. The V gene's germline CDR1 is SQVTM and CDR2 ANQGSEA. The V end was cut by 7 bases, the J end by 0 bases, with 13 bases between. The CDR3 sequence is CSAAVDSSYEQYF. The CDR3 nucleotides are TGCAGCGCTGCCGTAGACAGCTCCTACGAGCAGTACTTC.

The chain employs TRBV6-6 and TRBJ1-2; TRBD1 might be the D (6 bases). The CDR3 totals 13 residues. Trimming took 4 bases from V and 5 from J, leaving 11 bases between them. CDR1 MNHNY and CDR2 SVGAGI come from the germline V gene (reference sequence). In DNA, the CDR3 is TGTGCCAGCAGTTCGGGGGGGCAATATGGCTACACCTTC. Protein product: CASSSGGQYGYTF.

This clone was seen a few times. CDR3 coding DNA: TGTGCCACCATGTCGGGACAGGGAGGTGGCTACACCTTC. Protein product: CATMSGQGGGYTF. V usage is TRBV24-1 and J usage is TRBJ1-2, with TRBD1 identical over 9 bases. Unmatched junction bases numbered 7, after V lost 8 bases and J lost 7 bases. Per germline, CDR1 KGHDR and CDR2 SFDVKD. The CDR3 is made up of 13 amino acids.

The chain is built from TRBV5-1 and TRBJ2-2; D is unresolved. Per germline, CDR1 SGHRS and CDR2 YFSETQ. This CDR3 contains 14 residues. V lost 6 bases to trimming and J lost 2 bases, with 11 bases between them. The DNA of the CDR3 is TGCGCCAGCACCAAGGACGGAAACACCGGGGAGCTGTTTTTT. This codes for CASTKDGNTGELFF. Using reference TRBV5-1 and TRBJ2-2 for the parts outside the CDR3, the full variable domain is KAGVTQTPRYLIKTRGQQVTLSCSPISGHRSVSWYQQTPGQGLQFLFEYFSETQRNKGNFPGRFSGRQFSNSRSEMNVSTLELGDSALYLCASTKDGNTGELFFGEGSRLTVL.

This clone was seen only a few times. One end of the junction does not line up with germline, which may come from a read error. This chain connects TRBV6-1 to TRBJ1-1; D is undetermined. This CDR3 region has 10 residues. Germline V gives CDR1 MNHNS, CDR2 SASEGT. CDR3 bases: TGTGCCAGCAGTGACGAGGTATTCGTCTTT. Protein sequence: CASSDEVFVF.